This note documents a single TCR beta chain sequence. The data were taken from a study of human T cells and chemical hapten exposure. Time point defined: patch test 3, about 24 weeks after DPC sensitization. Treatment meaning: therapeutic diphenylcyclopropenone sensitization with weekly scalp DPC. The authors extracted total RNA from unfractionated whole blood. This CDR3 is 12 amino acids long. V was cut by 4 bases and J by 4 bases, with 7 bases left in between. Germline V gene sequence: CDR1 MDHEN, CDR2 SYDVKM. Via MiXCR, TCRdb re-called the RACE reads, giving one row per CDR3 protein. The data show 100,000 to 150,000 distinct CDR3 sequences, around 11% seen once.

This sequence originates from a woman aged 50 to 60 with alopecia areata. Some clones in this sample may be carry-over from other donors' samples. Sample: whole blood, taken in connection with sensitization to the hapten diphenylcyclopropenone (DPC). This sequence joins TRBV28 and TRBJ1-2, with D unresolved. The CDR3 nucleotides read TGTGCCAGCAGTTCTTCTACCTATGGCTACACCTTC. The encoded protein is CASSSSTYGYTF.